The present entry profiles one T cell receptor beta chain with its context. This sample is part of a study of T cell repertoires in cytomegalovirus infection. A single record per CDR3 protein comes from TCRdb applying MiXCR to the reads. The sample holds just under 300,000 distinct CDR3 sequences, 9.6% seen once. CDR3 length: 14 residues. Per germline, CDR1 SQVTM and CDR2 ANQGSEA. V was pared by 4 bases and J by 1 base, with 13 bases between. The chain carries TRBV29-1 and TRBJ2-5, with D possibly matching TRBD2 (6 bases). The source material was PBMCs. This clonotype was sampled from a human donor in good health (CMV status not recorded). Some clones in this sample may be carry-over from other donors' samples. The CDR3 reads CSVVGWTTQETQYF. In DNA form, the CDR3 reads TGCAGCGTTGTAGGATGGACTACCCAAGAGACCCAGTACTTC.